This section outlines one TCR beta chain sequence together with its context. Antigen unknown. The record originates from a study of siplizumab effects on memory and regulatory T cells. Study-level points and caveats: The mean Treg-derived percentage of mappable alloreactive CD4+ clones was 60% to 80% with siplizumab compared with roughly 30% in controls. In the presence of siplizumab, alloreactive sequences traceable to unstimulated CD4+ memory cells were significantly reduced. To unstimulated subsets, only a minor fraction of alloreactive clones could be mapped. Suppressive function of proliferating Tregs from siplizumab cultures was not confirmed.

V dropped 5 bases and J dropped 4; count of bases not matched to a gene: 6. CDR3 length: 16 residues. Germline CDR1 SNHLY, CDR2 FYNNEI. The data were produced by immunoSEQ multiplex PCR, yet TCRdb's version contains in-frame clones alone and is incomplete. The data show under 85,000 clones, over 80% seen once. The source of this sequence is a human donor in good health. Sequencing was carried out using Tregs sorted from blood. The gene calls are TRBV2 and TRBJ2-1; 12 nucleotides align to TRBD2. The CDR3 spells CASSRLAGVNYNEQFF. The CDR3 region has the DNA TGTGCCAGCAGTCGACTAGCGGGAGTAAATTACAATGAGCAGTTCTTC. Variable domain in full (rest from reference TRBV2 and TRBJ2-1): EPEVTQTPSHQVTQMGQEVILRCVPISNHLYFYWYRQILGQKVEFLVSFYNNEISEKSEIFDDQFSVERPDGSNFTLKIRSTKLEDSAMYFCASSRLAGVNYNEQFFGPGTRLTVL.